A single T cell receptor (beta chain) is shown here with its context. Its matching antigen is unknown. The data derive from a study of cytomegalovirus exposure and HLA in healthy donors. Trimming took off 3 bases at V and 4 bases at J, with 14 bases between the two ends. CDR3 size: 14 residues. Per the germline V gene, CDR1 is SGDLS and CDR2 is YYNGEE. When sampled, the donors appeared nominally healthy, though they likely had unrecorded immune exposures. This PCR relied on a set of 60 Vbeta primers and 13 Jbeta primers. Sequencing used immunoSEQ multiplex PCR; TCRdb keeps in-frame clones, though not all of them. Of more than 85,000 clones in the sample, approximately 77% were seen once. General study results and limits: Sequencing likely generated an artifact that appeared as a cluster of highly shared sequence variants.

The chain joins TRBV9 to TRBJ2-7; a weak D match, TRBD2 (5 bases). The clonotype comes from a male donor in good health and CMV-seropositive. The sample taken for sequencing was PBMCs. The CDR3 DNA sequence: TGTGCCAGCAGCGCGGGGAGCTTCTCTTACGAGCAGTACTTC. Encoded protein: CASSAGSFSYEQYF.